This T cell receptor (beta chain) emerged from a study of cytomegalovirus exposure and HLA in healthy donors. Background on the study: The 110 or so validation repertoires, a later analysis reported, used the same platform as the approximately 700 first-cohort repertoires.

Produced via immunoSEQ multiplex PCR; TCRdb's table is partial and in-frame only. The sample carries around 120,000 clones, 85% to 90% recorded once. The V gene's germline CDR1 is MDHEN and CDR2 SYDVKM. The CDR3 has 17 residues. V was pared by 5 bases and J by 6 bases, with 26 bases between. Separate from the roughly 610-subject first cohort, the roughly 120-subject validation cohort was the one that the donors belonged to. This TCR derives from a young woman in good health and CMV-seronegative. Material: PBMCs. The chain couples TRBV28 to TRBJ2-7, with D maybe TRBD2 (7 bases). The CDR3 sequence is CASSTERGGGETGEQYF. CDR3 nucleotides: TGTGCCAGCAGTACCGAGCGGGGAGGGGGGGAGACGGGCGAGCAGTACTTC.